The 21 T cell receptor beta chains given below trace back to one sample, sequenced in a study of blood T cell repertoires in COVID-19. Some clones are missing from TCRdb's copy, which holds only in-frame ones; the method was immunoSEQ multiplex PCR. The sample yields some 260,000 clones, over 65% seen once. The sequenced sample was peripheral blood. The receptors originated from a woman of 80 years or more with acute or convalescent COVID-19.

V is TRBV28 and J is TRBJ1-5, with D possibly TRBD1 on 6 matching bases. Germline CDR1 and CDR2: MDHEN and SYDVKM. This CDR3 contains 15 residues. V lost 6 bases and J 2 bases, leaving 14 bases between the germline ends. CDR3 sequence reads: CASSRRGIGNQPQHF. The DNA of the CDR3 is TGTGCCAGCAGCCGCAGGGGCATCGGCAATCAGCCCCAGCATTTT.

This clone was detected only a few times. The CDR3 nucleotides are TGCGCCAGCAGCTTGGAGAACGGACAGGGCCGGGGGAAGTTCTTC. This gives the protein CASSLENGQGRGKFF. The rearrangement links TRBV5-1 to TRBJ2-1; 8 bases are shared with TRBD1. The CDR3 runs to 15 residues. CDR1 is SGHRS, CDR2 YFSETQ, per germline. V lost 0 bases to trimming and J lost 14 bases; unmatched junction nucleotides: 13. Filled out from reference TRBV5-1 and TRBJ2-1, the complete variable domain reads KAGVTQTPRYLIKTRGQQVTLSCSPISGHRSVSWYQQTPGQGLQFLFEYFSETQRNKGNFPGRFSGRQFSNSRSEMNVSTLELGDSALYLCASSLENGQGRGKFFGPGTRLTVL.

V and J are TRBV4-1 and TRBJ2-2; 11 nucleotides align to TRBD2. V lost 0 bases and J lost 1; bases outside the gene matches: 13. The CDR3 is made up of 21 amino acids. Germline lookup yields CDR1 MGHRA and CDR2 YSYEKL. The CDR3 loop is CASSQDRLAGGRVGNTGELFF. CDR3 coding DNA: TGCGCCAGCAGCCAAGATCGTCTAGCGGGAGGTAGAGTAGGGAACACCGGGGAGCTGTTTTTT.

The chain couples TRBV25-1 to TRBJ2-1; the match to TRBD2 covers 10 bases. This CDR3 comprises 14 residues. V dropped 7 bases and J dropped 7; count of bases not matched to a gene: 7. In germline, CDR1 is MGHDK, CDR2 SYGVNS. CDR3 in amino acids: CASKPGLATNEQFF. The DNA of the CDR3 is TGTGCCAGCAAGCCGGGACTAGCGACAAATGAGCAGTTCTTC.

V and J are TRBV14 and TRBJ1-2, with TRBD1 identical over 8 bases. The CDR3 is 14 amino acids. The germline gives CDR1 SGHDN, CDR2 FVKESK. J was trimmed by 7 bases and V by 4 bases; bases with no gene match: 8. CDR3 amino acids: CASSPRQGAGGYTF. The CDR3 bases are TGTGCCAGCAGCCCTCGGCAGGGGGCGGGTGGCTACACCTTC.

The chain has TRBV4-3 and TRBJ1-3; D gene ambiguous. V was cut by 0 bases and J by 8 bases, with 8 bases left in between. Germline CDR1 is LGHNA and CDR2 is YSLEER. The CDR3 covers 13 residues. The CDR3 DNA reads as TGCGCCAGCAGCCAAGATATGGCATACACCATATATTTT. Amino acid sequence: CASSQDMAYTIYF.

V and J are TRBV6-4 and TRBJ1-2; D might be TRBD1 (6 bases). The V gene lost 5 bases and the J gene lost 6 bases, with 16 bases spanning the gap. Looked up from germline, CDR1 is MRHNA and CDR2 is SNTAGT. The CDR3 is made up of 14 amino acids. In DNA form, the CDR3 reads TGTGCCAGCAGTTTACCGGGACAAGTACATGGCTACACCTTC. The encoded protein is CASSLPGQVHGYTF.

This sequence joins TRBV28 and TRBJ1-6; TRBD1 might be the D (6 bases). Trimming took off 8 bases at V and 0 bases at J, with 11 bases between the two ends. The CDR3 is made up of 15 amino acids. Germline V gene sequence: CDR1 MDHEN, CDR2 SYDVKM. The CDR3 region has the DNA TGTGCCAGCGTTAGGGGGAGCTCCTATAATTCACCCCTCCACTTT. Encoded protein: CASVRGSSYNSPLHF.

This clone came up once. The rearrangement uses TRBV4-1 and TRBJ2-2; D might be TRBD2 (5 bases). Per germline, CDR1 MGHRA and CDR2 YSYEKL. CDR3 length equals 13 residues. Trimming removed 3 bases at V and 7 bases at J, with 9 bases between. The DNA for the CDR3 is TGCGCCAGCAGCCAGCTCGAGGGCGGGGAGCTGTTTTTT. This encodes CASSQLEGGELFF.

Regarding this clone: A read error may explain this, as a much larger clone is one base away. The same CDR3 can be traced to other DNA sequences in this sample. The CDR3 loop reads CASSRDRDYEQYF. The CDR3 bases are TGTGCCAGCTCACGAGACAGGGACTACGAGCAGTACTTC. The chain recombines TRBV18 with TRBJ2-7, with 7 positions matching TRBD1. Germline V lookup: CDR1 KGHSH, CDR2 LQKENI. The CDR3 totals 13 residues. Trimming at V came to 4 bases and at J to 3 bases, leaving 3 bases not matched to a gene.

The CDR3: CASGSKRFYNEQFF. The DNA of the CDR3 is TGTGCTAGTGGTTCAAAGAGATTCTACAATGAGCAGTTCTTC. The chain joins TRBV12-5 to TRBJ2-1; no clear D. Trimming shortened V by 4 bases and J by 3 bases, and 10 bases separated the two germline ends. The CDR3 is made up of 14 amino acids. Germline lookup yields CDR1 LGHNT and CDR2 FRNRAP.

The gene calls are TRBV24-1 and TRBJ2-2, with D perhaps matching TRBD2 (6 bases). The CDR3 runs 16 residues. Deletions cut 5 bases from V and 0 bases from J, with 12 bases between. Germline values: CDR1 KGHDR, CDR2 SFDVKD. The CDR3 spells CATSGGATANTGELFF. The CDR3 DNA follows: TGTGCCACCAGTGGCGGGGCTACTGCGAACACCGGGGAGCTGTTTTTT.

This chain connects TRBV5-1 to TRBJ2-7; tentatively, D is TRBD2 (7 bases). Germline V lookup: CDR1 SGHRS, CDR2 YFSETQ. CDR3 length: 17 amino acids. V dropped 3 bases and J dropped 6 bases, with 25 bases sitting between them. The CDR3 DNA is TGCGCCAGCAGCTACACCCCCACAGGGAGGGCGGCCGTCGAGCAGTACTTC. Encoded protein: CASSYTPTGRAAVEQYF.

The chain has TRBV7-2 and TRBJ2-1, with 11 bases identical to TRBD2. The CDR3 sequence is 16 residues long. V lost 2 bases, J lost 5 bases, and 5 bases stayed unmatched. Germline CDR1 SGHTA, CDR2 FQGNSA. For the CDR3, the DNA is TGTGCCAGCAGCTTAAGGTCTAGCGGGGGGAACAATGAGCAGTTCTTC. It specifies CASSLRSSGGNNEQFF.

The chain combines TRBV20-1 with TRBJ2-5, with TRBD2 matching 7 bases. CDR3 length equals 15 residues. CDR1 and CDR2 from the germline V gene are DFQATT and SNEGSKA (reference sequence). V lost 3 bases, J lost 1 base, and 8 bases stayed unmatched. CDR3 coding DNA: TGCAGTGCTAGTAGGGCTAGCGGTATCCAAGAGACCCAGTACTTC. It encodes CSASRASGIQETQYF.

The chain links TRBV4-3 to TRBJ2-1; 9 bases are a match to TRBD2. The V and J ends lost 0 bases and 6 bases, in that order; junction bases with no gene match: 3. This CDR3 contains 15 residues. In germline, CDR1 is LGHNA, CDR2 YSLEER. CDR3 bases: TGCGCCAGCAGCCAAGAGGCGGGGGGGCCCAATGAGCAGTTCTTC. Translating gives CASSQEAGGPNEQFF.

This rearrangement joins TRBV29-1 to TRBJ2-2, with D perhaps TRBD2 (5 bases). This CDR3 is 15 amino acids long. CDR1 SQVTM and CDR2 ANQGSEA come from the germline V gene. Deletions cut 3 bases from V and 0 bases from J, with 11 bases between. The CDR3: CSVDPPGTNTGELFF. CDR3 bases: TGCAGCGTTGACCCTCCGGGGACGAACACCGGGGAGCTGTTTTTT.

There are a few counts of this clone. The genes are TRBV7-2 and TRBJ2-2; 8 bases align to TRBD1. The CDR3 sequence is 16 residues long. CDR1 is SGHTA, CDR2 FQGNSA, per germline. Germline trimming cut 2 bases from V and 4 bases from J; bases unmatched to any gene: 6. CDR3 region: CASSLIGTGPTGELFF. The CDR3 region has the DNA TGTGCCAGCAGCTTAATAGGGACAGGACCCACCGGGGAGCTGTTTTTT.

Only one count was recorded for this clone. The chain has TRBV19 and TRBJ1-4; D is undetermined. Per the germline V gene, CDR1 is LNHDA and CDR2 is SQIVND (reference sequence). The CDR3 is 15 residues long. V was trimmed by 3 bases and J by 2 bases, leaving 10 bases between them. CDR3 protein: CASSMTGFTNEKLFF. The CDR3 nucleotides read TGTGCCAGTAGTATGACGGGATTCACTAATGAAAAACTGTTTTTT.

The chain recombines TRBV28 with TRBJ1-1; 8 nucleotides agree with TRBD1. V was pared by 4 bases and J by 10 bases, with 5 bases of the junction left unmatched. Germline CDR1 reads MDHEN; CDR2 reads SYDVKM. The CDR3 covers 12 residues. The CDR3 loop is CASSSGGIAAFF. The DNA of the CDR3 is TGTGCCAGCAGTTCAGGGGGCATCGCAGCTTTCTTT.

In its sample, this clone was seen once. The chain carries TRBV11-2 and TRBJ1-5; tentative D call: TRBD1 (6 bases). Germline CDR1 reads SGHAT; CDR2 reads FQNNGV. Trimming took 4 bases from V and 5 from J, leaving 9 bases between them. The CDR3 sequence is 13 residues long. CDR3 bases: TGTGCCAGCAGCTATACAGGGTATCAGCCCCAGCATTTT. Protein product: CASSYTGYQPQHF.